This entry lists 5 T cell receptor beta chains sequenced from one sample in a study of T cells in Graves' hyperthyroidism and ophthalmopathy. Authors of the study amplified TCR beta CDR3 regions from RNA transcripts. Researchers ran a first-round RT-PCR on the TCR CDR3 using the HTBI primer set. TCRdb re-called the multiplex PCR reads with MiXCR, one entry per CDR3 protein. This sample has more than 500,000 distinct CDR3 sequences, with around 42% found just once. Sequencing was done on a sample of peripheral blood or thyroid tissue (not recorded which). The receptor set was obtained from an adult woman with Graves' disease, either hyperthyroidism or ophthalmopathy (not recorded which).

Remarks on this clonotype: Relative to the germline gene, one junction end is altered; a read error may explain this. The chain has TRBV29-1 and TRBJ2-7; D call uncertain. CDR1 is SQVTM, CDR2 ANQGSEA, per germline. CDR3 size: 13 residues. CDR3 protein: CGVEPLDSYEQYF. As DNA, the CDR3 is TGCGGCGTTGAGCCTCTAGATTCCTACGAGCAGTACTTC.

The chain is built from TRBV2 and TRBJ1-1, with a tentative D call TRBD1 (6 bases). The CDR3 extends over 13 amino acids. V lost 4 bases and J lost 7, with 13 bases in between. Looked up from germline, CDR1 is SNHLY and CDR2 is FYNNEI. CDR3 amino acids: CASSGGGIVEAFF. In DNA, the CDR3 is TGTGCCAGCAGTGGGGGGGGCATCGTTGAAGCTTTCTTT.

This chain uses TRBV15 with TRBJ1-5, with TRBD1 as a possible D gene (6 bases). With 0 bases removed from V and 2 bases from J, the gap between germline ends came to 17 bases. Germline V gene sequence: CDR1 LNHNV, CDR2 YYDKDF (reference sequence). The CDR3 length is 18 residues. In DNA, the CDR3 is TGTGCCACCAGCAGAGACGCAATGACAGGTGGGGGCAATCAGCCCCAGCATTTT. This codes for CATSRDAMTGGGNQPQHF. Supplemented by reference TRBV15 and TRBJ1-5, the full variable domain reads DAMVIQNPRYQVTQFGKPVTLSCSQTLNHNVMYWYQQKSSQAPKLLFHYYDKDFNNEADTPDNFQSRRPNTSFCFLDIRSPGLGDTAMYLCATSRDAMTGGGNQPQHFGDGTRLSIL.

This clonotype appeared many times. The chain is built from TRBV9 and TRBJ1-1; no definite D call. V was trimmed by 4 bases and J by 1 base, leaving 11 bases between them. The germline V gene encodes CDR1 SGDLS and CDR2 YYNGEE. The CDR3 is made up of 14 amino acids. In nucleotides, the CDR3 is TGTGCCAGCAGCCCAGAACGTCGGAACACTGAAGCTTTCTTT. Translated, it gives CASSPERRNTEAFF.

CDR3 protein: CASTEGATTGELFF. CDR3 bases: TGCGCCAGCACGGAGGGGGCGACCACCGGGGAGCTGTTTTTT. The chain links TRBV5-1 to TRBJ2-2; tentative D call: TRBD1 (7 bases). The CDR3 totals 14 residues. V was trimmed by 6 bases and J by 4 bases, leaving 13 bases between them. Germline-derived CDR1 and CDR2 are SGHRS and YFSETQ.